A single sample gave rise to the 3 T cell receptor beta chains below, sequenced in a study of PD-L1 blockade in urothelial cancer. The repertoire was sequenced with immunoSEQ multiplex PCR; TCRdb's copy has only in-frame clones and lacks some. The sample carries about 71,000 clones, around nine tenths recorded once. The starting material was PBMCs, obtained around atezolizumab (anti-PD-L1) treatment. These receptors all stem from a man aged 60 to 75 with urothelial cancer.

The chain employs TRBV5-6 and TRBJ2-7, with 8 bases aligning to TRBD1. The CDR3 runs to 14 residues. Looked up from germline, CDR1 is SGHDT and CDR2 is YYEEEE. J was trimmed by 2 bases and V by 6 bases; bases with no gene match: 7. In DNA form, the CDR3 reads TGTGCCAGCAACCTGGGACAGGAGCCCTACGAGCAGTACTTC. This codes for CASNLGQEPYEQYF.

This rearrangement joins TRBV15 to TRBJ2-7, with 9 positions matching TRBD2. V trimming: 2 bases; J trimming: 5 bases; junction bases outside the gene matches: 7. The germline V gene has CDR1 LNHNV and CDR2 YYDKDF (reference sequence). The CDR3 is 15 residues long. In nucleotides, the CDR3 is TGTGCCACCAGCAGATCCCCGGGACTAGCCCACGAGCAGTACTTC. Protein sequence: CATSRSPGLAHEQYF.

The chain links TRBV10-3 to TRBJ1-1; 8 bases map to TRBD1. Germline CDR1 ENHRY, CDR2 SYGVKD. The V segment lost 6 bases and the J segment 7 bases; nucleotides outside the gene matches: 1. This CDR3 is built from 11 residues. CDR3 in amino acids: CAIRGTGEAFF. The CDR3 DNA reads TGTGCCATCAGGGGGACAGGTGAAGCTTTCTTT.